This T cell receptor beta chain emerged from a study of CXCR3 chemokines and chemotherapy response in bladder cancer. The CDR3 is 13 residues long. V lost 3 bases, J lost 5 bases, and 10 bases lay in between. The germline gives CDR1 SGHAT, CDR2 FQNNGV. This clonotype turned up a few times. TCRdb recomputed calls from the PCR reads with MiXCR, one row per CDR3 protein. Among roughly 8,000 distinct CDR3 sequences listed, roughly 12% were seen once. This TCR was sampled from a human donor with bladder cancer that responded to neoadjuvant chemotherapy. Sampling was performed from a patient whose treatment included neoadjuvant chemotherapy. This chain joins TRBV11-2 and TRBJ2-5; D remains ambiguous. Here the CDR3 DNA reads TGTGCCAGCAGCTTTGGCAGCCGGGAGACCCAGTACTTC. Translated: CASSFGSRETQYF.